This T cell receptor (beta chain) originates from a study of human T cells and chemical hapten exposure. Study context: Upper back patch tests used 0.01% DPC, scored after 6 days.

Stated time point: pre-sensitization, week 0. The treatment: therapeutic diphenylcyclopropenone sensitization with weekly scalp DPC. Phlebotomy was performed prior to application of every patch test. Per the germline V gene, CDR1 is MGHRA and CDR2 is YSYEKL. Trimming took 4 bases from V and 11 from J; bases not matched to a gene: 16. The CDR3 length is 16 residues. TCRdb ran MiXCR on the RACE reads and lists one entry per CDR3 protein. The table includes 60,000 to 70,000 distinct CDR3 sequences, approximately 10% detected once. The receptor's source is a woman in her forties or fifties with alopecia areata. Some clones in this sample may be carry-over from other donors' samples. J is TRBJ1-4 and V is TRBV4-1, with 7 bases matching TRBD1. The sample in question was whole blood, obtained in connection with sensitization to the hapten diphenylcyclopropenone (DPC). The CDR3 DNA reads TGCGCCAGCAGCCGACAAACAGGGGACGCGGGACAGAAACTGTTTTTT. Translated, it gives CASSRQTGDAGQKLFF.